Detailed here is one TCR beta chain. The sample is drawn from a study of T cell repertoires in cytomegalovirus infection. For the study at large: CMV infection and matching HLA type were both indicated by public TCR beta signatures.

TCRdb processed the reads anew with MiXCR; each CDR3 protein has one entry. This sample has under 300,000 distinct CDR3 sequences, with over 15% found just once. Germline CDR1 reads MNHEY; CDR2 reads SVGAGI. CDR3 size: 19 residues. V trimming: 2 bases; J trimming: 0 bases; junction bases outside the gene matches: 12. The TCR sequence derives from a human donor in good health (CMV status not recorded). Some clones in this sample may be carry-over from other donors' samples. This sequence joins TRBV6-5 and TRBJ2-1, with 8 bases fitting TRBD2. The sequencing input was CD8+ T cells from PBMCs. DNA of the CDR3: TGTGCCAGCAGTTACGCAAGCTTGGGCGCGGGGGGCTCCTACAATGAGCAGTTCTTC. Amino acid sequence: CASSYASLGAGGSYNEQFF.